Reported below is one T cell receptor (beta chain). Its cognate antigen is unknown. Other DNA sequences of this sample code for an identical CDR3. V lost 0 bases, J lost 5 bases, and 8 bases lay in between. The CDR3 is 14 amino acids. Germline assignment: CDR1 SGHRS and CDR2 YFSETQ. What was sequenced were expressed TCRB transcripts, since all of the isolated RNA had been reverse transcribed. Profiling relied on immunoSEQ multiplex PCR, and the TCRdb table lists in-frame clones only, not all of them. The table lists about 650,000 clones, 9.5% to 15% of them singletons. The entry originates in a study of beta chain features in type 1 diabetes. Study-wide results and limits: Patients with Type 1 diabetes showed moderately but significantly shorter TCRB CDR3s in all four CD4+ subsets.

The chain combines TRBV5-1 with TRBJ2-2, with D unclear. The source material was naive CD4+ T cells from blood. The source is a man between 25 and 39 years old with type 1 diabetes. Written as DNA, the CDR3 is TGCGCCAGCAGCTTGGGGAGAGGAACCGGGGAGCTGTTTTTT. Protein: CASSLGRGTGELFF.